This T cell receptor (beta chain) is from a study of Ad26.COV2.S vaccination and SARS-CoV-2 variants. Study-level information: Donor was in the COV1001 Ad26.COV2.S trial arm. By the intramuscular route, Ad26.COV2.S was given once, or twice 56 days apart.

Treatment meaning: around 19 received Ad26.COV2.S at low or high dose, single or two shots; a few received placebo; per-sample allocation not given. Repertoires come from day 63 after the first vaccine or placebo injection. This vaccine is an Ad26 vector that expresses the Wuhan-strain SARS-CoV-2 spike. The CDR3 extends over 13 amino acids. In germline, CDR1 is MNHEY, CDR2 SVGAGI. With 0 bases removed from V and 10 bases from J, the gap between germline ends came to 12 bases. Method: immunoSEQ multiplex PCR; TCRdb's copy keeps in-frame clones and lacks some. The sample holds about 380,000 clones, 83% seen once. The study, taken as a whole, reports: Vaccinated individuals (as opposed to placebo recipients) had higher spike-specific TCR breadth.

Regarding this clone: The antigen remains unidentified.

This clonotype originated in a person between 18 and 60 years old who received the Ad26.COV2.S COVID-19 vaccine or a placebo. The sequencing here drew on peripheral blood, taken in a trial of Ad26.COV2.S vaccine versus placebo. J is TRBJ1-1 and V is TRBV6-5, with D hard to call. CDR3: CASSYSPAISAFF. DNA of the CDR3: TGTGCCAGCAGTTACTCCCCGGCTATCTCAGCTTTCTTT.